These 8 T cell receptor beta chains were sequenced from one sample in a study of early stage breast cancer tumors. Sequencing used immunoSEQ multiplex PCR; TCRdb keeps in-frame clones, though not all of them. The sample carries tens of thousands of clones, 78% recorded once. Sequencing was carried out using blood. Source of these receptors: a person aged 35-55 years with breast cancer.

The chain recombines TRBV5-5 with TRBJ2-7; 7 bases are shared with TRBD2. The CDR3 sequence is 17 residues long. CDR1 is SGHKS, CDR2 YYEKEE, per germline (reference sequence). V lost 4 bases, J lost 0 bases, and 13 bases stayed unmatched. The CDR3 nucleotides are TGTGCCAGCAGCCAAGAAGGACCGGGAGGCCCCTCCTACGAGCAGTACTTC. The encoded protein is CASSQEGPGGPSYEQYF.

This clone was counted a few times. This chain joins TRBV2 and TRBJ1-2; TRBD1 might be the D (5 bases). The CDR3 is 14 amino acids. The V and J ends lost 4 bases and 4 bases respectively, with 13 bases between them. Looked up from germline, CDR1 is SNHLY and CDR2 is FYNNEI. In DNA, the CDR3 is TGTGCCAGCAGTGCACCCGGGACGACCTATGGCTACACCTTC. Protein sequence: CASSAPGTTYGYTF.

This clone was detected a few times. The chain has TRBV7-2 and TRBJ2-7; tentative D call: TRBD2 (6 bases). The length of the CDR3 is 13 residues. V was shortened by 3 bases and J by 7 bases, with 13 bases between the two germline ends. Germline assignment: CDR1 SGHTA and CDR2 FQGNSA. CDR3: CASSFLAGGEQYF. Written as DNA, the CDR3 is TGTGCCAGCAGCTTCCTCGCCGGGGGAGAGCAGTACTTC.

This clone appeared once. The V gene is TRBV28, the J gene TRBJ2-7; D possibly matches TRBD1 or TRBD2 (6 bases each). The germline V gene has CDR1 MDHEN and CDR2 SYDVKM. Trimming took off 2 bases at V and 5 bases at J, with 13 bases between the two ends. This CDR3 region has 14 residues. The CDR3 nucleotides are TGTGCCAGCAGTTTAGGGGGGCGCGGTCACGAGCAGTACTTC. It is translated as CASSLGGRGHEQYF.

The gene calls are TRBV21-1 and TRBJ2-1. TRBV21-1 is a pseudogene. The CDR3 length is 17 residues. CDR3: CASSKFGDPKSYNEQFF. As DNA, the CDR3 is TGTGCCAGCAGCAAATTTGGCGACCCGAAGTCTTACAATGAGCAGTTCTTC.

This clone was counted once. V usage is TRBV9 and J usage is TRBJ1-1; TRBD1 might be the D (6 bases). Germline V CDR1 and CDR2: SGDLS, YYNGEE. Trimming removed 5 bases at V and 1 base at J, with 9 bases between. The CDR3 consists of 13 residues. The chain's CDR3 is CASSGGANTEAFF. The DNA for the CDR3 is TGTGCCAGCAGTGGGGGGGCGAACACTGAAGCTTTCTTT. The full variable domain, its missing parts supplied by reference TRBV9 and TRBJ1-1, is DSGVTQTPKHLITATGQRVTLRCSPRSGDLSVYWYQQSLDQGLQFLIQYYNGEERAKGNILERFSAQQFPDLHSELNLSSLELGDSALYFCASSGGANTEAFFGQGTRLTVV.

The chain has TRBV27 and TRBJ2-5; TRBD1 is a possible D gene (6 bases). V was pared by 2 bases and J by 3 bases, with 13 bases between. This CDR3 has 15 amino acids. CDR1 and CDR2 (germline): MNHEY, SMNVEV (reference sequence). The CDR3 region has the DNA TGTGCCAGCAGTTTACACCCAACAGGGAAAGAGACCCAGTACTTC. Its translation: CASSLHPTGKETQYF.

The V gene is TRBV6-1, the J gene TRBJ1-2; TRBD1 might be the D (5 bases). The germline V gene has CDR1 MNHNS and CDR2 SASEGT. Trimming cost V 4 bases and J 0 bases, with 6 bases left between them. The CDR3 extends over 13 amino acids. This CDR3 is CASSVGANYGYTF. For the CDR3, the DNA is TGTGCCAGCAGTGTAGGGGCTAACTATGGCTACACCTTC.